Shown below are 21 T cell receptor beta chains from a single sample sequenced in a study of T cells in Graves' hyperthyroidism and ophthalmopathy. The source material, RNA transcripts, was used to amplify TCR beta CDR3 regions. TCR CDR3 regions were first amplified by RT-PCR with HTBI primers. One entry per CDR3 protein, called by TCRdb with MiXCR from the multiplex PCR reads. The profile covers 490,000 or so distinct CDR3 sequences, with about 20% appearing a single time and 45% to 50% taken by the ten largest. Sequences were obtained from blood. The receptors originated from a woman in her seventies with Graves' ophthalmopathy.

This chain connects TRBV5-4 to TRBJ2-1, with D maybe TRBD2 (6 bases). CDR1 and CDR2 (germline): SGHNT, YYREEE (reference sequence). The CDR3 contains 15 residues. V lost 3 bases, J lost 5 bases, and 15 bases lay in between. In DNA form, the CDR3 reads TGTGCCAGCAGCTCAGGGACTCCGAGGAACAATGAGCAGTTCTTC. Encoded protein: CASSSGTPRNNEQFF.

This clonotype was picked up many times. The V call is TRBV28, the J call TRBJ1-5, with D possibly matching TRBD1 (6 bases). The CDR3 contains 15 residues. Germline assignment: CDR1 MDHEN and CDR2 SYDVKM. V was trimmed by 7 bases and J by 5 bases, leaving 18 bases between them. This chain's CDR3 is CASTLYPGAHQPQHF. In DNA, the CDR3 is TGTGCCAGCACCCTATATCCGGGGGCTCATCAGCCCCAGCATTTT.

This clonotype came up a few times. The gene calls are TRBV20-1 and TRBJ2-7; 8 bases align to TRBD2. Germline V CDR1 and CDR2: DFQATT, SNEGSKA (reference sequence). Germline trimming cut 7 bases from V and 1 base from J; bases unmatched to any gene: 12. This CDR3 region has 15 residues. The CDR3 reads CSVLIAGGTSYEQYF. The CDR3 DNA is TGCAGTGTACTAATTGCGGGGGGCACGTCCTACGAGCAGTACTTC.

This clonotype was counted ten times or more. The V call is TRBV7-8, the J call TRBJ2-7, with 10 nucleotides matching TRBD2. The junction had 7 bases not matched to a gene; V was cut back by 5 bases and J by 0 bases. The CDR3 length is 16 residues. Per the germline V gene, CDR1 is SGHVS and CDR2 is FQNEAQ. CDR3 loop: CASSAPSGSISYEQYF. CDR3 coding DNA: TGTGCCAGCAGCGCTCCTAGCGGGAGTATCTCCTACGAGCAGTACTTC.

The chain employs TRBV6-2 or TRBV6-3 and TRBJ2-1; TRBD1 is a possible D gene (5 bases). In germline, CDR1 is MNHEY, CDR2 SVGEGT. Trimming pared 5 bases from V and 1 base from J, leaving 15 bases between. This CDR3 is 16 amino acids long. This CDR3 reads CASSQSWAGSYNEQFF. The CDR3 DNA follows: TGTGCCAGCAGTCAATCTTGGGCAGGGTCCTACAATGAGCAGTTCTTC.

V is TRBV28 and J is TRBJ2-3; D not certain. The CDR3 loop spans 11 amino acids. Deletions cut 8 bases from V and 4 bases from J, with 7 bases between. In germline, CDR1 is MDHEN, CDR2 SYDVKM. The CDR3 region has the DNA TGTGCCAGCGGGGTGTCAGATACGCAGTATTTT. Residues: CASGVSDTQYF.

This clonotype showed up many times. The V and J genes are TRBV2 and TRBJ1-2, with unresolved D. The CDR3 extends over 14 amino acids. The germline V gene has CDR1 SNHLY and CDR2 FYNNEI. The germline V and J ends were trimmed by 5 bases and 0 bases, with 10 bases remaining between them. The CDR3 loop is CASSSMSSNYGYTF. CDR3 coding DNA: TGTGCCAGCAGTTCCATGTCGTCTAACTATGGCTACACCTTC. Together with reference TRBV2 and TRBJ1-2, the CDR3 gives the full variable domain: EPEVTQTPSHQVTQMGQEVILRCVPISNHLYFYWYRQILGQKVEFLVSFYNNEISEKSEIFDDQFSVERPDGSNFTLKIRSTKLEDSAMYFCASSSMSSNYGYTFGSGTRLTVV.

The CDR3 nucleotides are TGCAGTGCTAGAGATCCTGGCGGGGTTGCCTACGAGCAGTACTTC. Residues: CSARDPGGVAYEQYF. The chain joins TRBV20-1 to TRBJ2-7; perhaps TRBD2 as D (6 bases). CDR1 and CDR2 from the germline V gene are DFQATT and SNEGSKA (reference sequence). The CDR3 has 15 residues. V was pared by 0 bases and J by 2 bases, with 14 bases between.

This clonotype was counted ten times or more. The chain uses TRBV28 and TRBJ2-4, with 9 bases that match TRBD1. Germline V CDR1 and CDR2: MDHEN, SYDVKM. V lost 6 bases to trimming and J lost 7 bases; unmatched junction nucleotides: 13. The CDR3 runs to 16 residues. The CDR3, as DNA: TGTGCCAGCAGCGGACGTCGGGGACAGGGATGGAACATTCAGTACTTC. Residues: CASSGRRGQGWNIQYF.

The chain is built from TRBV7-2 and TRBJ2-1; possible D gene TRBD2, 6 bases. Trimming took 5 bases from V and 15 from J, leaving 20 bases between them. The germline gives CDR1 SGHTA, CDR2 FQGNSA. The CDR3 loop spans 13 amino acids. The CDR3 is CASSSRDSRRRFF. CDR3 nucleotide sequence: TGTGCCAGCAGCAGCCGGGACTCCCGGAGACGGTTCTTC.

The rearrangement joins TRBV6-2 or TRBV6-3 to TRBJ1-3; D possibly corresponds to TRBD1 (5 bases). Germline V gene lookup returns CDR1 MNHEY and CDR2 SVGEGT. CDR3 size: 11 residues. Trimming pared 7 bases from V and 12 bases from J, leaving 13 bases between. CDR3 bases: TGTGCCAGCATGGCACAGGCCATCATATATTTT. This gives the protein CASMAQAIIYF.

This clonotype was picked up many times. The V call is TRBV7-3, the J call TRBJ2-1; D remains ambiguous. The CDR3 covers 13 residues. Germline loops: CDR1 SGHTA, CDR2 FQGTGA. V lost 5 bases, J lost 5 bases, and 10 bases lay in between. The CDR3 coding sequence is TGTGCCAGCAGCGTTGGACGTGACAATGAGCAGTTCTTC. Translation gives CASSVGRDNEQFF.

This clonotype appeared a few times. The chain links TRBV20-1 to TRBJ1-1; D gene uncertain. The V gene lost 6 bases and the J gene lost 1 base, with 18 bases spanning the gap. The CDR3 sequence is 15 residues long. Per germline, CDR1 DFQATT and CDR2 SNEGSKA (reference sequence). CDR3 protein: CSAPSWGFGNTEAFF. Written as DNA, the CDR3 is TGCAGTGCCCCCAGTTGGGGTTTTGGGAACACTGAAGCTTTCTTT.

The sample holds many counts of this clonotype. The rearrangement links TRBV7-2 to TRBJ2-1; 12 bases match TRBD2. This CDR3 is 16 amino acids long. CDR1 and CDR2 from the germline V gene are SGHTA and FQGNSA. The V segment lost 5 bases and the J segment 4 bases; nucleotides outside the gene matches: 6. The CDR3 is CASSLLAGGRYNEQFF. The CDR3 region has the DNA TGTGCCAGCAGCCTGCTAGCGGGAGGGCGATACAATGAGCAGTTCTTC.

As to this clonotype: This CDR3 is missing its conserved last phenylalanine or tryptophan, likely due to a read error. The chain has TRBV28 and TRBJ1-6; D not resolved. CDR1 is MDHEN and CDR2 is SYDVKM in the germline V gene. Trimming stripped 6 bases from V and 6 bases from J, with 12 bases between. This CDR3 spans 14 amino acids. The CDR3 spells CASSPVPGNSPLHL. In DNA form, the CDR3 reads TGTGCCAGCAGCCCAGTGCCTGGTAATTCACCCCTCCACCTT.

The V call is TRBV11-2, the J call TRBJ2-5; possibly TRBD1 for D (5 bases). Per the germline V gene, CDR1 is SGHAT and CDR2 is FQNNGV. This CDR3 comprises 14 residues. Trimming stripped 5 bases from V and 8 bases from J, with 18 bases between. The CDR3 DNA sequence: TGTGCCAGCAGCCCAGACAGATACTCCTATACCCAGTACTTC. Its translation is CASSPDRYSYTQYF.

There are a few counts of this clonotype. V and J are TRBV27 and TRBJ1-2, with D maybe TRBD1 (5 bases). V was shortened by 5 bases and J by 5 bases, with 12 bases between the two germline ends. Germline V gene sequence: CDR1 MNHEY, CDR2 SMNVEV (reference sequence). The length of the CDR3 is 13 residues. This CDR3 reads CASSMGGVYGYTF. The CDR3 DNA reads TGTGCCAGCAGTATGGGGGGGGTGTATGGCTACACCTTC.

V is TRBV20-1 and J is TRBJ2-1; 8 bases fit TRBD2. The CDR3 contains 14 residues. Germline V gene data show CDR1 as DFQATT and CDR2 as SNEGSKA (reference sequence). Losses at the gene ends were 1 base for V and 12 bases for J; bases not matched to a gene: 11. The CDR3 DNA reads TGCAGTGCTAGAGCCGAAAATCCCCTAGCGGGGCAGTTCTTC. As protein: CSARAENPLAGQFF.

This clonotype was observed at least ten times. V gene TRBV12-3 or TRBV12-4 combines with J gene TRBJ2-1, with 12 bases matching TRBD2. The CDR3 runs 16 residues. The V and J ends lost 4 bases and 8 bases, in that order; junction bases with no gene match: 9. The CDR3 region has the DNA TGTGCCAGCAGTTCTAGCGGGAGGGCCAGGAGCGATGAGCAGTTCTTC. This sequence encodes CASSSSGRARSDEQFF.

The chain has TRBV7-2 and TRBJ2-5; D remains unclear. With 3 bases removed from V and 3 bases from J, the gap between germline ends came to 11 bases. Germline V CDR1 and CDR2: SGHTA, FQGNSA. CDR3 size: 14 residues. For the CDR3, the DNA is TGTGCCAGCAGCTTTTCAATACGGGAAGAGACCCAGTACTTC. Protein product: CASSFSIREETQYF.

This clonotype was seen ten or more times. The rearrangement joins TRBV7-2 to TRBJ2-1; D not certain. The germline V and J ends were trimmed by 5 bases and 9 bases, with 11 bases remaining between them. CDR3 size: 12 residues. Per germline, CDR1 SGHTA and CDR2 FQGNSA. CDR3 region: CASSEDRIEQFF. The CDR3, as DNA: TGTGCCAGCAGCGAGGACCGTATTGAGCAGTTCTTC.